This passage covers 9 T cell receptor beta chains from one sample sequenced in a study of blood T cell repertoires in COVID-19. Generated by immunoSEQ multiplex PCR, the TCRdb table keeps only in-frame clones and is missing some. The sample yields 150,000 to 200,000 clones, 80% seen once. Sequencing used peripheral blood. Receptors were obtained from a man aged 70-80 years with active or convalescent COVID-19.

The chain has TRBV9 and TRBJ2-5; D remains ambiguous. This CDR3 contains 15 residues. V lost 8 bases, J lost 2 bases, and 19 bases lay in between. The germline V gene encodes CDR1 SGDLS and CDR2 YYNGEE. The CDR3 nucleotides read TGTGCCAGTACCCCTGGCGCCACCGGGCAAGAGACCCAGTACTTC. Translated: CASTPGATGQETQYF.

J is TRBJ1-2 and V is TRBV3-1 (or the pseudogene TRBV3-2), with no clear D. Germline CDR1 is LGHDT and CDR2 is YNNKEL (reference sequence). V lost 2 bases and J lost 5, with 6 bases in between. There are 12 residues in the CDR3. Here the CDR3 DNA reads TGTGCCAGCAGCCAAAGCAATTATGGCTACACCTTC. Protein product: CASSQSNYGYTF.

Points on this clone: The junction shows a germline mismatch at one end, possibly a read error. The gene calls are TRBV5-6 and TRBJ1-1; D is unclear. There are 12 residues in the CDR3. From germline, CDR1 is SGHDT and CDR2 YYEEEE. The CDR3 loop is CASTLNGGEAFF. The CDR3 nucleotides are TGTGCCAGCACCTTGAACGGAGGGGAAGCTTTCTTT.

The CDR3 DNA is TGTGCCAGTAGTCCGCAGGCAGGGTGGGATCAGCCCCAGCATTTT. Its protein is CASSPQAGWDQPQHF. V is TRBV19 and J is TRBJ1-5; TRBD1 might be the D (5 bases). The V gene's germline CDR1 is LNHDA and CDR2 SQIVND (reference sequence). Trimming pared 5 bases from V and 5 bases from J, leaving 16 bases between. The CDR3 contains 15 residues. The complete variable domain, with remaining parts taken from reference TRBV19 and TRBJ1-5, reads DGGITQSPKYLFRKEGQNVTLSCEQNLNHDAMYWYRQDPGQGLRLIYYSQIVNDFQKGDIAEGYSVSREKKESFPLTVTSAQKNPTAFYLCASSPQAGWDQPQHFGDGTRLSIL.

The J gene is TRBJ1-1, the V gene TRBV29-1, with 7 bases aligning to TRBD1. Germline lookup yields CDR1 SQVTM and CDR2 ANQGSEA. The J segment lost 1 base and the V segment lost 3 bases, leaving 5 bases of the junction unmatched. This CDR3 is built from 14 residues. The CDR3 is CSVDPGGTNTEAFF. CDR3 coding DNA: TGCAGCGTTGACCCAGGGGGGACGAACACTGAAGCTTTCTTT.

This chain connects TRBV10-3 to TRBJ2-1, with 8 bases aligning to TRBD2. Trimming cost V 10 bases and J 9 bases; bases outside gene matches: 20. The germline gives CDR1 ENHRY, CDR2 SYGVKD. The CDR3 extends over 16 amino acids. Here the CDR3 DNA reads TGTGCCAGCGGAAAGCTTGAAGCGGGAGAGGCGAGTGAGCAGTTCTTC. Residues: CASGKLEAGEASEQFF.

For the CDR3, the DNA is TGCGCCAGCAGCTCCGGGACAGCGTTAGACAATGAGCAGTTCTTC. It codes for CASSSGTALDNEQFF. The V call is TRBV5-1, the J call TRBJ2-1; 7 nucleotides line up with TRBD1. From germline, CDR1 is SGHRS and CDR2 YFSETQ. The ends lost 3 bases at V and 5 bases at J; junction bases unmatched: 8. The CDR3 spans 15 residues.

CDR3 sequence (DNA): TGTGCCAGCAGCTTAGTTTCAGGGGGCAGAACTGAAGCTTTCTTT. Protein: CASSLVSGGRTEAFF. This chain joins TRBV11-2 and TRBJ1-1; 8 bases line up with TRBD1. The germline CDR1 and CDR2 sequences are SGHAT and FQNNGV. Unmatched junction bases numbered 6, after V lost 1 base and J lost 5 bases. CDR3 length: 15 residues.

This clone was seen only a few times. This chain joins TRBV30 and TRBJ1-6; 7 positions agree with TRBD1. The CDR3 is 14 amino acids. Per the germline V gene, CDR1 is GTSNPN and CDR2 is SVGIG (reference sequence). Trimming removed 1 base from V and 7 bases from J; junction bases left unmatched: 4. CDR3 nucleotide sequence: TGTGCCTGGAGTGACAGGGGTGAGAATTCACCCCTCCACTTT. Residues: CAWSDRGENSPLHF.